The rows below give T cell receptor beta chains drawn from one sample of a study of OX40 agonist ivuxolimab in advanced cancers. Sequencing used immunoSEQ multiplex PCR; TCRdb keeps in-frame clones, though not all of them. The table shows 70,000 to 90,000 clones, with 81% occurring only once. This specimen consisted of CD4+ or CD8+ T cells sorted from blood, obtained in a trial of the OX40 agonist ivuxolimab. These receptor sequences come from an adult with an advanced solid tumor such as melanoma, head and neck, liver or kidney cancer. Each CDR3 is given without its conserved first and last residue. Each record gives: J gene, V gene, CDR3 protein.

TRBJ2-3,TRBV4-3,ASTPMREEIDTQY
TRBJ1-5,TRBV6-6,ASSYQGRNQPQH
TRBJ2-7,TRBV29-1,SAGAGTYEQY
TRBJ1-1,TRBV2,ASTLLRQGNTEAF
TRBJ2-3,TRBV7-9,ASSPPGNTQY
TRBJ2-2,TRBV7-6,ASSLGLGVGELF
TRBJ2-2,TRBV5-1,ASSFGTANTGELF
TRBJ2-1,TRBV11-2,ASSLRTLGGSPEQF
TRBJ1-3,TRBV19,ASTQWGQSIGNTIY
TRBJ2-3,TRBV29-1,SVEEPGQNTDTQY
TRBJ1-1,TRBV7-9,ASSGGAGAF
TRBJ1-1,TRBV11-1,ASSLSGTMNTEAF
TRBJ1-1,TRBV30,AWSPGAEAF
TRBJ2-1,TRBV10-1,ASGTGQGDEQF
TRBJ2-7,TRBV7-9,ASSLMAGGDEQY
TRBJ1-1,TRBV29-1,SVGYTTEAF
TRBJ1-5,TRBV6-4,ASTSPGNQPQH
TRBJ2-7,TRBV2,ASSNSGSSTYEQY
TRBJ2-7,TRBV11-3,ASSLTGVLYEQY
TRBJ2-7,TRBV7-9,ASMGDRGRLESYEQY
TRBJ2-5,TRBV7-9,ASSLAATGETQY
TRBJ1-5,TRBV6-5,ASRRDRERIQPQH
TRBJ1-3,TRBV11-2,ASSDPGSGNTIY